Shown below are 26 T cell receptor beta chains from a single sample sequenced in a study of identical twins. TCRdb reanalysed the 5' RACE reads using MiXCR and keeps one entry per CDR3 protein. Counted here are about 530,000 distinct CDR3 sequences, approximately 14% occurring once; the ten biggest clones make up around 0.48%. These data were also reused for a study on yellow fever vaccine responses in identical twins.

Sequencing was performed on CD4+ T cells sorted from blood. All receptors come from a woman under 30 in good health.

Only a few counts were recorded for this clonotype. The chain uses TRBV2 and TRBJ2-1; 8 bases are shared with TRBD2. Germline CDR1 SNHLY, CDR2 FYNNEI. V dropped 8 bases and J dropped 7; count of bases not matched to a gene: 19. This CDR3 spans 17 amino acids. CDR3 loop: CASGRGAGTRGQNEQFF. CDR3 sequence (DNA): TGTGCCAGCGGGCGGGGGGCCGGGACTAGAGGACAGAATGAGCAGTTCTTC.

The J gene is TRBJ1-5, the V gene TRBV29-1, with a possible D match to TRBD1 (6 bases). The V end was cut by 5 bases, the J end by 6 bases, with 14 bases between. CDR3 length: 13 residues. Looked up from germline, CDR1 is SQVTM and CDR2 is ANQGSEA. The CDR3 sequence: CSVQDSLRQPQHF. CDR3 bases: TGCAGCGTTCAGGACAGCCTCCGTCAGCCCCAGCATTTT.

The sample holds a few counts of this clonotype. The rearrangement joins TRBV4-2 to TRBJ2-7; 8 bases align to TRBD2. Germline-derived CDR1 and CDR2 are LGHNA and YNFKEQ. The CDR3 extends over 16 amino acids. The trim removed 1 base at V and 4 bases at J, leaving 9 bases unmatched. The CDR3 sequence: CASSQGGSGSLYEQYF. Here the CDR3 DNA reads TGTGCCAGCAGCCAAGGGGGGAGCGGGAGCTTGTACGAGCAGTACTTC.

The J gene is TRBJ2-4, the V gene TRBV5-1; TRBD2 agrees at 9 bases. CDR1 is SGHRS, CDR2 YFSETQ, per germline. The V gene end was trimmed by 0 bases and the J gene end by 3 bases; junction bases not matched to a gene: 10. This CDR3 has 18 residues. CDR3 sequence: CASSLVGTSRGGKNIQYF. The CDR3 bases are TGCGCCAGCAGCTTGGTGGGGACATCGCGGGGGGGCAAAAACATTCAGTACTTC.

This clonotype was seen repeatedly, ten times or more. The genes are TRBV12-3 or TRBV12-4 and TRBJ2-1, with 9 bases aligning to TRBD2. There are 16 residues in the CDR3. The junction had 4 bases not matched to a gene; V was cut back by 3 bases and J by 1 base. CDR3 amino acids: CASSFGSGGSYNEQFF. CDR3 bases: TGTGCCAGCAGTTTCGGTAGCGGGGGTTCCTACAATGAGCAGTTCTTC.

This chain connects TRBV7-9 to TRBJ2-7; 7 bases match TRBD2. V lost 3 bases to trimming and J lost 5 bases; unmatched junction nucleotides: 7. This CDR3 contains 14 residues. Germline CDR1 and CDR2: SEHNR and FQNEAQ (reference sequence). CDR3 loop: CASSLQGLQDEQYF. For the CDR3, the DNA is TGTGCCAGCAGCTTGCAGGGACTACAAGACGAGCAGTACTTC.

This clonotype occurred a few times. The chain combines TRBV20-1 with TRBJ2-3; tentative D call: TRBD2 (6 bases). The CDR3 is 17 residues long. CDR1 is DFQATT, CDR2 SNEGSKA, per germline (reference sequence). V lost 0 bases, J lost 0 bases, and 16 bases lay in between. Here the CDR3 DNA reads TGCAGTGCTAGAGAACCGCTAGCGAGAACTAGCACAGATACGCAGTATTTT. Amino acids: CSAREPLARTSTDTQYF.

The chain uses TRBV5-6 and TRBJ2-7; 8 bases match TRBD2. This CDR3 has 17 amino acids. The trim removed 0 bases at V and 9 bases at J, leaving 17 bases unmatched. Germline assignment: CDR1 SGHDT and CDR2 YYEEEE. The DNA of the CDR3 is TGTGCCAGCAGCTTGGAATCGGGGGGGCCAAATCGGTTTTGGCAGTACGTC. Its protein product is CASSLESGGPNRFWQYV.

This clonotype was seen only a few times. The chain has TRBV5-1 and TRBJ2-7; 9 nucleotides agree with TRBD1. CDR3 length equals 15 residues. The germline V gene encodes CDR1 SGHRS and CDR2 YFSETQ. With 4 bases clipped from V and 6 bases from J, the junction kept 11 bases outside the gene matches. The CDR3 DNA follows: TGCGCCAGCAGCCTTCCGGGACAGGGTTCGGGCGAGCAGTACTTC. Translating it yields CASSLPGQGSGEQYF.

This chain uses TRBV2 with TRBJ2-4; no definite D call. With 1 base removed from V and 6 bases from J, the gap between germline ends came to 13 bases. The CDR3 sequence is 15 residues long. CDR1 is SNHLY, CDR2 FYNNEI, per germline. The CDR3 coding sequence is TGTGCCAGCAGTGAAGAGGGTCAGCTCCTAAACATTCAGTACTTC. Amino acid sequence: CASSEEGQLLNIQYF.

The chain links TRBV3-1 to TRBJ1-2; D is ambiguous. V lost 1 base to trimming and J lost 0 bases, with 12 bases between them. The germline V gene has CDR1 LGHDT and CDR2 YNNKEL (reference sequence). The CDR3 runs 16 residues. This CDR3 reads CASSQVLQRSNYGYTF. In DNA form, the CDR3 reads TGTGCCAGCAGCCAAGTTTTACAGCGTTCTAACTATGGCTACACCTTC. Drawing the rest from reference TRBV3-1 and TRBJ1-2, the complete variable domain is DTAVSQTPKYLVTQMGNDKSIKCEQNLGHDTMYWYKQDSKKFLKIMFSYNNKELIINETVPNRFSPKSPDKAHLNLHINSLELGDSAVYFCASSQVLQRSNYGYTFGSGTRLTVV.

This clonotype has just a few counts. The chain joins TRBV25-1 to TRBJ2-1; 7 nucleotides align to TRBD2. Losses at the gene ends were 6 bases for V and 3 bases for J; bases not matched to a gene: 8. Per the germline V gene, CDR1 is MGHDK and CDR2 is SYGVNS. CDR3 length equals 15 residues. The CDR3 coding sequence is TGTGCCAGCAGCCGTGCAGCGGGGAACTACAATGAGCAGTTCTTC. Its protein is CASSRAAGNYNEQFF.

This clonotype occurred a few times. V and J are TRBV29-1 and TRBJ2-1; either TRBD1 or TRBD2 may supply D (5 bases each). V dropped 1 base and J dropped 4 bases, with 14 bases sitting between them. CDR1 is SQVTM and CDR2 is ANQGSEA in the germline V gene. The CDR3 has 15 amino acids. CDR3 in DNA: TGCAGCGTTGAAGTTCGAGGGGCTAGTTACAATGAGCAGTTCTTC. This translates into CSVEVRGASYNEQFF.

This chain links TRBV20-1 with TRBJ2-3; 11 bases map to TRBD1. CDR1 DFQATT and CDR2 SNEGSKA come from the germline V gene (reference sequence). CDR3 size: 12 residues. The V gene end was trimmed by 3 bases and the J gene end by 11 bases; junction bases not matched to a gene: 4. The CDR3 DNA reads as TGCAGTGCTAGTAAGGGACAGGGGGAGCAGTATTTT. Encoded protein: CSASKGQGEQYF.

The V call is TRBV20-1, the J call TRBJ2-3; D is possibly TRBD1 or TRBD2 (6 bases each). The germline V and J ends were trimmed by 6 bases and 4 bases, with 17 bases remaining between them. The CDR3 has 14 amino acids. CDR1 is DFQATT and CDR2 is SNEGSKA in the germline V gene (reference sequence). The CDR3 DNA reads TGCAGTGCCAGGGACGAGGGGGGATCAGATACGCAGTATTTT. This gives the protein CSARDEGGSDTQYF.

The chain carries TRBV12-3 or TRBV12-4 and TRBJ2-5, with D possibly matching TRBD1 (5 bases). The CDR3 covers 15 residues. V was clipped by 9 bases and J by 4 bases, with 21 bases between them. For the CDR3, the DNA is TGTGCCAGTGACCTTGGGGCAAACGGAGTAGAGACCCAGTACTTC. It yields the protein CASDLGANGVETQYF.

This clonotype was seen only a few times. The V and J genes are TRBV29-1 and TRBJ2-2; 10 positions match TRBD2. Unmatched junction bases numbered 15, after V lost 5 bases and J lost 0 bases. Germline loops: CDR1 SQVTM, CDR2 ANQGSEA. The CDR3 is 19 amino acids. In nucleotides, the CDR3 is TGCAGCGTTACCCCCCTCCCCACTAGCGGGGATTCGAACACCGGGGAGCTGTTTTTT. It codes for CSVTPLPTSGDSNTGELFF.

V is TRBV5-6 and J is TRBJ1-5; weak D call: TRBD1 (6 bases). V gave up 4 bases and J gave up 1 base, with 21 bases separating them. The CDR3 length is 18 residues. Germline values: CDR1 SGHDT, CDR2 YYEEEE. The CDR3 bases are TGTGCCAGCAGCCCGAGGGACAAAGAAACGGGGAGCAATCAGCCCCAGCATTTT. This gives the protein CASSPRDKETGSNQPQHF.

This clonotype was counted many times. This sequence joins TRBV29-1 and TRBJ2-1, with unresolved D. The CDR3 runs to 11 residues. Germline V gene data show CDR1 as SQVTM and CDR2 as ANQGSEA. The ends were cut back, 7 bases at V and 3 bases at J, with 7 bases in the middle. Here the CDR3 DNA reads TGCAGCGGTGGGGACTACAATGAGCAGTTCTTC. It translates to CSGGDYNEQFF.

This chain joins TRBV18 and TRBJ2-3; D unclear. CDR3 length: 15 amino acids. CDR1 and CDR2 (germline): KGHSH, LQKENI. V was clipped by 6 bases and J by 2 bases, with 15 bases between them. CDR3 amino acids: CASSSRTRTTDTQYF. The CDR3 nucleotides read TGTGCCAGCTCCTCACGAACGCGGACCACAGATACGCAGTATTTT.

This clonotype was seen a handful of times. V is TRBV7-6 and J is TRBJ2-1, with 11 bases aligning to TRBD2. V gave up 4 bases and J gave up 8 bases; unmatched junction bases: 10. CDR3 length: 16 amino acids. Germline CDR1 is SGHVS and CDR2 is FNYEAQ. The CDR3 DNA reads as TGTGCCAGCAGCTATCGGGGTCTAGCGGGGGGTTATGAGCAGTTCTTC. As protein: CASSYRGLAGGYEQFF.

This clonotype has a count of ten or more. This chain uses TRBV3-1 with TRBJ2-7, with 11 bases matching TRBD2. Losses at the gene ends were 3 bases for V and 2 bases for J; bases not matched to a gene: 0. This CDR3 contains 14 residues. Germline V gene sequence: CDR1 LGHDT, CDR2 YNNKEL (reference sequence). The CDR3 nucleotides read TGTGCCAGCAGCCAGACTAGCGGGGCCTACGAGCAGTACTTC. It codes for CASSQTSGAYEQYF.

V gene TRBV9 combines with J gene TRBJ2-3; D possibly corresponds to TRBD1 (6 bases). V lost 3 bases and J 3 bases, leaving 20 bases between the germline ends. The CDR3 contains 17 residues. Germline-derived CDR1 and CDR2 are SGDLS and YYNGEE. For the CDR3, the DNA is TGTGCCAGCAGCGAGTCCCCAACAGGGAAGGGTACAGATACGCAGTATTTT. Amino acid sequence: CASSESPTGKGTDTQYF.

This rearrangement joins TRBV4-2 to TRBJ2-5, with 12 nucleotides matching TRBD2. The length of the CDR3 is 17 residues. V dropped 1 base and J dropped 1; count of bases not matched to a gene: 4. CDR1 LGHNA and CDR2 YNFKEQ come from the germline V gene. CDR3 DNA sequence: TGTGCCAGCAGCCAAGGGGGACTAGCGGGCCGCCAAGAGACCCAGTACTTC. Translation gives CASSQGGLAGRQETQYF.

The gene calls are TRBV20-1 and TRBJ2-4; possibly TRBD1 for D (6 bases). The V and J ends lost 6 bases and 3 bases respectively, with 18 bases between them. Germline V gives CDR1 DFQATT, CDR2 SNEGSKA (reference sequence). This CDR3 has 15 residues. CDR3 amino acids: CSAHSRGPGKNIQYF. CDR3 nucleotides: TGCAGTGCCCACTCCAGGGGACCAGGCAAAAACATTCAGTACTTC.

The chain couples TRBV29-1 to TRBJ2-7; TRBD2 aligns across 12 bases. The CDR3 sequence is 13 residues long. The J segment lost 4 bases and the V segment lost 3 bases, leaving 1 base of the junction unmatched. CDR1 and CDR2 (germline): SQVTM, ANQGSEA. The CDR3 sequence is CSVETSGRYEQYF. CDR3 nucleotide sequence: TGCAGCGTTGAGACTAGCGGGAGATACGAGCAGTACTTC.